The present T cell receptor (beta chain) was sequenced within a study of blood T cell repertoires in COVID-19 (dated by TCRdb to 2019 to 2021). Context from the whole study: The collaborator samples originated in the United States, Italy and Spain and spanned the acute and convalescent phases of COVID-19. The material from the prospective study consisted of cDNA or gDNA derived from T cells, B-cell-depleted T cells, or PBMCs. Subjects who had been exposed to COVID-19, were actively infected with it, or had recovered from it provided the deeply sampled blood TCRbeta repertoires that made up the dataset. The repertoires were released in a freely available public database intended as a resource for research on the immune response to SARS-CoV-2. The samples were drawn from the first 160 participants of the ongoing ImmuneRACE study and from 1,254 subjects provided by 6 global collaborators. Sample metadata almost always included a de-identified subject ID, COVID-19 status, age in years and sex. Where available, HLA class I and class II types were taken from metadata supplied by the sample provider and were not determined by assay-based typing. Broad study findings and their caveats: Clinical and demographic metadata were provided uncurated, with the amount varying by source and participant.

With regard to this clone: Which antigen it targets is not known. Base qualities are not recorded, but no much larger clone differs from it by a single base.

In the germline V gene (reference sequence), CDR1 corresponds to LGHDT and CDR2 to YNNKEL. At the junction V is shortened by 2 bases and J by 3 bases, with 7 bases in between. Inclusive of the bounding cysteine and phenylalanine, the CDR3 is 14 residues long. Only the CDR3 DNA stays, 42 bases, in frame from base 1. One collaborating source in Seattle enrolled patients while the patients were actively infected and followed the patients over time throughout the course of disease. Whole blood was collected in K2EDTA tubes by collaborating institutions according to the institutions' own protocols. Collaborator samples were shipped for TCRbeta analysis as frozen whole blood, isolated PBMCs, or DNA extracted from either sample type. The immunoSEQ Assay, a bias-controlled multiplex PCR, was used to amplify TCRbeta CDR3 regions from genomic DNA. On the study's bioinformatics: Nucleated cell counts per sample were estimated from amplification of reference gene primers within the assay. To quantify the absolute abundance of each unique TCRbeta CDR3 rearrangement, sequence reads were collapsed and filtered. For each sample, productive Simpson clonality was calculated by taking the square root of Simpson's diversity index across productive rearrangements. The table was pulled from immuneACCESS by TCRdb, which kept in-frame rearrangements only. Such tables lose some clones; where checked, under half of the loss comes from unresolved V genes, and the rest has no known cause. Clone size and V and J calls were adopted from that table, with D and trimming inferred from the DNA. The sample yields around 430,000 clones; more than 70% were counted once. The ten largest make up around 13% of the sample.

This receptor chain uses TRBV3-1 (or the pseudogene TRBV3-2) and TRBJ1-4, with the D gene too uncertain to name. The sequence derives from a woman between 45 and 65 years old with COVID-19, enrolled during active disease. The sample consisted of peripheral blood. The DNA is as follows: TGTGCCAGCAGCCAATATCTTCCTAATGAAAAACTGTTTTTT. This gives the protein CASSQYLPNEKLFF.